This T cell receptor (beta chain) was identified in a study of blood T cell repertoires in COVID-19. Per the study methods: Estimation of nucleated cell counts relied on the amplification of reference gene primers. Data came from immunoSEQ multiplex PCR; TCRdb stores just in-frame clones and leaves some out. V and J calls and clone size follow that table, whereas D and trimming were derived from the DNA. The sample holds fewer than 200,000 clones, about four fifths seen once. V lost 0 bases and J lost 2, with 16 bases in between. The CDR3 contains 16 residues. The germline V gene has CDR1 GTSNPN and CDR2 SVGIG (reference sequence).

Sequenced: peripheral blood. The chain has TRBV30 and TRBJ2-5, with TRBD1 as a possible D gene (6 bases). This TCR came from an older woman with COVID-19, enrolled during active disease. The CDR3 DNA reads as TGTGCCTGGAGTGTTATTAGGTCGGACAGACAAGAGACCCAGTACTTC. Its translation: CAWSVIRSDRQETQYF. Drawing the rest from reference TRBV30 and TRBJ2-5, the complete variable domain is SQTIHQWPATLVQPVGSPLSLECTVEGTSNPNLYWYRQAAGRGLQLLFYSVGIGQISSEVPQNLSASRPQDRQFILSSKKLLLSDSGFYLCAWSVIRSDRQETQYFGPGTRLLVL.